The rows below give T cell receptor beta chains drawn from one sample of a study of blood T cells in healthy people across ages. MiXCR was run by TCRdb on the 5' RACE reads, yielding one entry per CDR3 protein. The sample yields roughly 720,000 distinct CDR3 sequences, approximately 55% seen once. The sample taken for sequencing was blood. The receptors were gathered from a man of 80 years or more in good health. Both conserved end residues are part of each CDR3. D genes are given only for firm matches. Some rows mark clone size as missing; the rest say once, few, many or name a class of expanded clone.

j_gene,d_gene,abundance,v_gene,CDR3nt,CDR3aa
TRBJ2-3,TRBD2,-,TRBV18,TGTGCCAGCTCACCACGGTCACTAGCGGGAGGAACAGATACGCAGTATTTT,CASSPRSLAGGTDTQYF
TRBJ2-7,TRBD2,-,TRBV7-2,TGTGCCAGCAGCTTATACCGGGAGGTCGAGCAGTACTTC,CASSLYREVEQYF
TRBJ2-1,-,-,TRBV20-1,TGCAGTGCTAGACGCACTAGGGATTACAATGAGCAGTTCTTC,CSARRTRDYNEQFF
TRBJ2-4,-,once,TRBV4-1,TGCGCCAGCAGCCAGCAGACAGCCAAAAACATTCAGTACTTC,CASSQQTAKNIQYF
TRBJ2-3,-,-,TRBV25-1,TGTGCCAGCAGTGACGTGCCAGATACGCAGTATTTT,CASSDVPDTQYF
TRBJ2-1,TRBD2,-,TRBV29-1,TGCAGCGTGGACTTTCTAGCGGGACCATCCCATGAGCAGTTCTTC,CSVDFLAGPSHEQFF
TRBJ2-3,-,many,TRBV7-2,TGTGCCAGCACCCCAGGGGCGATACACAGATACGCGTATTTT,CASTPGAIHRYAYF
TRBJ2-1,TRBD2,-,TRBV6-5,TGTGCCAGCAGACCCGGGACTAGCGTTCACAATGAGCAGTTCTTC,CASRPGTSVHNEQFF
TRBJ2-5,-,-,TRBV9,TGTGCCAGCACCACGGACGGTAGGAGACAAGAGACCCAGTACTTC,CASTTDGRRQETQYF
TRBJ2-5,TRBD2,-,TRBV20-1,TGCAGTGCTAGGGGGTCTAGCGGAGGGGTAGAGACCCAGTACTTC,CSARGSSGGVETQYF
TRBJ1-2,-,-,TRBV5-5,TGTGCCAGCAGCTTGAGTGCGGACAGTTTGGGTGGCTACACCTTC,CASSLSADSLGGYTF
TRBJ1-2,-,-,TRBV29-1,TGCAGCGTTGTAAGTGGGCAGGATTTTTATGGCTACACCTTC,CSVVSGQDFYGYTF
TRBJ2-7,TRBD2,-,TRBV10-3,TGTGCCACGTCACTAGCGGGAGTGGTGGACGAGCAGTACTTC,CATSLAGVVDEQYF
TRBJ2-7,-,few,TRBV7-9,TGTGCCAGCAGCTCCCCGCTTTCTTACGAGCAGTACTTC,CASSSPLSYEQYF
TRBJ2-5,-,-,TRBV27,TGTGCCAGCAGTTACAGAGTGTACCAAGAGACCCAGTACTTC,CASSYRVYQETQYF
TRBJ2-3,-,-,TRBV5-1,TGCGCCAGCAGCTCTTTTGGGGGCAGCCCAGATACGCAGTATTTT,CASSSFGGSPDTQYF
TRBJ2-3,TRBD1,-,TRBV14,TGTGCCAGCAGCCAAGATCTGGGACAGCACAGATACGCGTATTTT,CASSQDLGQHRYAYF
TRBJ1-6,-,few,TRBV15,TGTGCCACCAGCAGAGTTCCAGGGGAGAATTCACCCCTCCACTTT,CATSRVPGENSPLHF
TRBJ2-1,TRBD2,few,TRBV5-6,TGTGCCAGCAGCTTAAGGACTAGCCGACTGGGTGAGCAGTTCTTC,CASSLRTSRLGEQFF
TRBJ2-6,TRBD1,-,TRBV10-3,TGTGCCGTCAGGGACAGTGATACTGGGGCCAACGTCCTGACTTTC,CAVRDSDTGANVLTF
TRBJ2-7,TRBD2,-,TRBV7-9,TGTGCCAGCAGCGGGCGGAGCGGGAGTAGGTACGAGCAGTACTTC,CASSGRSGSRYEQYF
TRBJ2-7,TRBD2,many,TRBV27,TGTGCCAGCAGCCCCGGACTAGCCAGCTACGAGCAGTACTTC,CASSPGLASYEQYF
TRBJ2-7,TRBD2,-,TRBV4-2,TGTGCCAGCAGCCAAGATCCGGTGGCAGGACTAGCACCCCACGAGCAGTACTTC,CASSQDPVAGLAPHEQYF
TRBJ2-7,TRBD2,few,TRBV7-9,TGTGCCAGCAGCTCGCGGACTAGCGGACCAGAGCCCTACGAGCAGTACTTC,CASSSRTSGPEPYEQYF
TRBJ1-1,-,-,TRBV11-3,TGTGCCAGCAGCTTGGTGGGGAGCACTGAAGCTTTCTTT,CASSLVGSTEAFF